This TCR beta chain was sequenced in a study of beta chain features in type 1 diabetes. Sequencing targeted expressed TCRB transcripts, as all isolated RNA had been reverse transcribed. Naive, central memory and regulatory T cell samples produced a mean of approximately 3.6 million reads. The data were produced by immunoSEQ multiplex PCR, yet TCRdb's version contains in-frame clones alone and is incomplete. The table shows about 660,000 clones, with around an eighth occurring only once. Study outcomes and limitations: When Type 1 diabetes patients were examined, their TCRB CDR3s proved moderately but significantly shorter in all four CD4+ subsets. It was possible that PCR favored shorter templates, equally so in patients and controls.

A few counts support this clone. Its antigen is not known. The sample taken for sequencing was naive CD4+ T cells from blood. This sequence originates from a man aged 18 to 30 with type 1 diabetes.

The CDR3 DNA is TGTGCCAGCAGCGAGACAGCTGAAATCTCTGGGGCCAACGTCCTGACTTTC. Protein product: CASSETAEISGANVLTF. This chain joins TRBV9 and TRBJ2-6; a weak D match, TRBD1 (5 bases). From germline, CDR1 is SGDLS and CDR2 YYNGEE. The CDR3 sequence is 17 residues long. V was shortened by 3 bases and J by 0 bases, with 13 bases between the two germline ends. Looking up the rest from reference TRBV9 and TRBJ2-6 gives the full variable domain: DSGVTQTPKHLITATGQRVTLRCSPRSGDLSVYWYQQSLDQGLQFLIQYYNGEERAKGNILERFSAQQFPDLHSELNLSSLELGDSALYFCASSETAEISGANVLTFGAGSRLTVL.